Listed here are 6 T cell receptor beta chains from one sample, sequenced in a study of blood T cells in healthy people across ages. Then a second PCR, running about 7 to 11 cycles, was carried out with a sample-barcoded 5' primer and a J-beta primer mix. TCRdb reprocessed the 5' RACE reads with MiXCR, giving one entry per CDR3 protein. The sample has 910,000 or so distinct CDR3 sequences, just over 50% seen once; the top ten hold 20% to 25%. Material for sequencing was blood. The source is a woman aged 60-70 years in good health.

Details on this clonotype: A read error may account for a junction end that differs from germline. The CDR3 sequence is CASGLKEGRTDTQYF. CDR3 coding DNA: TGTGCCAGCGGCTTAAAGGAGGGCCGTACAGATACGCAGTATTTT. The rearrangement uses TRBV7-9 and TRBJ2-3; D may be TRBD2 (6 bases). CDR1 is SEHNR, CDR2 FQNEAQ, per germline (reference sequence). This CDR3 contains 15 residues.

The chain combines TRBV20-1 with TRBJ2-5; maybe TRBD2 (5 bases). V was shortened by 5 bases and J by 5 bases, with 6 bases between the two germline ends. Germline CDR1 DFQATT, CDR2 SNEGSKA (reference sequence). The CDR3 consists of 10 residues. The CDR3 loop is CSAVAETQYF. The CDR3 coding sequence is TGCAGTGCTGTAGCGGAGACCCAGTACTTC.

In its sample, this clonotype was seen once. One end of the junction fails to match germline, which may point to a read error. This chain connects TRBV27 to TRBJ2-1; D uncertain. Germline V lookup: CDR1 MNHEY, CDR2 SMNVEV (reference sequence). This CDR3 is 11 amino acids long. In DNA form, the CDR3 reads TGCGCCAGCAGGAGCCAGCTCGTTCAGTTCTTC. Protein sequence: CASRSQLVQFF.

This chain uses TRBV6-5 with TRBJ1-1; 7 nucleotides line up with TRBD1. Germline values: CDR1 MNHEY, CDR2 SVGAGI. Trimming removed 2 bases from V and 3 bases from J; junction bases left unmatched: 6. CDR3 size: 15 residues. DNA of the CDR3: TGTGCCAGCAGTTACGAGGGGGCGATTCACACTGAAGCTTTCTTT. Its translation is CASSYEGAIHTEAFF.

The genes are TRBV11-2 and TRBJ2-1; 8 bases are shared with TRBD2. Germline CDR1 is SGHAT and CDR2 is FQNNGV. The J segment lost 4 bases and the V segment lost 1 base, leaving 6 bases of the junction unmatched. The CDR3 has 16 residues. This CDR3 is CASSLGAGGHYNEQFF. The CDR3 DNA sequence: TGTGCCAGCAGCTTAGGTGCGGGGGGCCATTACAATGAGCAGTTCTTC.

This clonotype was counted at least ten times. The chain is built from TRBV20-1 and TRBJ2-7, with D tentatively TRBD2 (5 bases). Germline V CDR1 and CDR2: DFQATT, SNEGSKA (reference sequence). The CDR3 length is 14 residues. The V end was cut by 1 base, the J end by 8 bases, with 18 bases between. The CDR3 DNA follows: TGCAGTGCTAGAGCCTGGGTCGAGGGATTACAGCAGTACTTC. Translating gives CSARAWVEGLQQYF.